A selection of T cell receptor beta chains follows, all from one sample in a study of shared clonotypes between healthy human individuals. Method: immunoSEQ multiplex PCR; TCRdb's copy keeps in-frame clones and lacks some. The sample lists over a million clones, approximately 80% occurring once. The material sequenced was memory CD4+ T cells from PBMCs. The receptors were sampled from a young man in good health. Some clones in this sample may be carry-over from other donors' samples. Both conserved end residues are part of each CDR3.

V gene: TRBV4-1
J gene: TRBJ2-3
CDR3 protein: CASSQVGLSTDTQYF

V gene: TRBV7-3
J gene: TRBJ2-7
CDR3 protein: CASSLSPLRSYEQYF

V gene: TRBV15
J gene: TRBJ1-1
CDR3 protein: CATRREMNTEAFF

V gene: TRBV5-1
J gene: TRBJ2-3
CDR3 protein: CASSLGVGRGTDTQYF

V gene: TRBV6-1
J gene: TRBJ2-7
CDR3 protein: CASSPWDRSYF

V gene: TRBV5-4
J gene: TRBJ1-1
CDR3 protein: CASSSGTGGTTEAFF

V gene: TRBV5-6
J gene: TRBJ2-1
CDR3 protein: CASSSPEDEQFF

V gene: TRBV5-1
J gene: TRBJ2-7
CDR3 protein: CASSFRDTAYEQYF

V gene: TRBV6-5
J gene: TRBJ1-1
CDR3 protein: CASSSPRTGEDAFF

V gene: TRBV28
J gene: .
CDR3 protein: CASSLLNRGLDNEQFF

V gene: TRBV7-2
J gene: TRBJ2-7
CDR3 protein: CASSWNSVTSYEQYF

V gene: TRBV30
J gene: TRBJ2-1
CDR3 protein: CAWSALAGRNEQFF

V gene: TRBV28
J gene: TRBJ2-1
CDR3 protein: CASSPGGSRSNYNEQFF

V gene: TRBV30
J gene: TRBJ2-3
CDR3 protein: CAWLEEAVTDTQYF

V gene: TRBV2
J gene: TRBJ2-7
CDR3 protein: CASRVLGLEQYF

V gene: TRBV2
J gene: TRBJ2-5
CDR3 protein: CASSDLVGGQETQYF

V gene: TRBV18
J gene: TRBJ2-7
CDR3 protein: CASSQAGSYEQYF

V gene: TRBV1
J gene: TRBJ2-1
CDR3 protein: CTSSQTGEREYGSSYNEQFF

V gene: TRBV9
J gene: TRBJ2-1
CDR3 protein: CASSEGQGGYNEQFF

V gene: TRBV19
J gene: TRBJ1-4
CDR3 protein: CASKPGRLNEKLFF

V gene: TRBV5-1
J gene: TRBJ1-1
CDR3 protein: CASSLEGEPLWNTEAFF

V gene: TRBV29-1
J gene: TRBJ2-1
CDR3 protein: CSVGGLGGGNEQFF

V gene: TRBV11-2
J gene: TRBJ1-1
CDR3 protein: CASSLSGGTEAFF

V gene: TRBV28
J gene: TRBJ2-7
CDR3 protein: CASSAGTGYEQYF

V gene: TRBV28
J gene: TRBJ2-7
CDR3 protein: CASCAGSSYEQYF

V gene: TRBV18
J gene: TRBJ2-4
CDR3 protein: CASSPPDPRGGVSIQYF

V gene: TRBV4-2
J gene: TRBJ2-1
CDR3 protein: CASSLQDQGSEQFF

V gene: TRBV10-3
J gene: TRBJ2-7
CDR3 protein: CAIGSQSSYEQYF

V gene: TRBV30
J gene: TRBJ1-2
CDR3 protein: CACPGQARQNYGYTF